Here is one T cell receptor beta chain with its context. These data are taken from a study of T cells in localized non-small cell lung cancer. The data were produced by immunoSEQ multiplex PCR, yet TCRdb's version contains in-frame clones alone and is incomplete. The sample carries fewer than 90,000 clones, over 70% recorded once. This CDR3 is built from 14 residues. Germline V gene data show CDR1 as MNHEY and CDR2 as SVGAGI. V was shortened by 6 bases and J by 5 bases, with 16 bases between the two germline ends. The receptor was isolated from a man between 35 and 75 years old with stage II squamous cell lung carcinoma. The chain recombines TRBV6-5 with TRBJ1-2; possible D gene TRBD1, 5 bases. The input for sequencing was PBMCs, taken before any cancer treatment. In nucleotides, the CDR3 is TGTGCCAGCAGCTTGGCAGCGGGGGAGTATGGCTACACCTTC. Translated: CASSLAAGEYGYTF.